This TCR beta chain is drawn from a study of shared clonotypes between healthy human individuals. About the research overall: Each donor contributed plates that comprised three CD4 naive, three CD4 memory, two CD8 naive and one CD8 memory. Overall study findings and caveats: Several donors held approximately 5% of naive CD4 clonotypes in common.

V trimming: 5 bases; J trimming: 2 bases; junction bases outside the gene matches: 12. In germline, CDR1 is SNHLY, CDR2 FYNNEI. CDR3 length: 17 amino acids. Sequencing used immunoSEQ multiplex PCR; TCRdb keeps in-frame clones, though not all of them. The sample carries about 1.5 million clones, 95% to 99% recorded once. About this clone: Its antigen is not identified.

The rearrangement uses TRBV2 and TRBJ1-5; 7 bases are shared with TRBD1. The sample comprised naive CD4+ T cells sorted from blood. Subset noted: CD45RA+ positively selected. This TCR was recovered from a man younger than 40 in good health. CDR3 residues: CASSPTGWGRGNQPQHF. CDR3 nucleotides: TGTGCCAGCAGTCCGACAGGGTGGGGCCGAGGCAATCAGCCCCAGCATTTT.